This T cell receptor beta chain is from a study of CXCR3-negative and CXCR3-positive naive CD8 T cells. Each TRB cDNA library was prepared by 5' RACE (with UMI labels). TCRdb re-called the 5' RACE reads, yielding one record per CDR3 amino acid sequence without DNA. This sample's table reports 40,000 to 45,000 distinct CDR3 sequences. This CDR3 comprises 14 residues. Germline V gene lookup returns CDR1 SQVTM and CDR2 ANQGSEA. The sequencing sample was made of naive CXCR3- CD8+ T cells from blood. This sample's subset: CD45RO-CCR7+CD27+CD95- naive CD8+ T cells lacking CXCR3 (TNR3-). This receptor was taken from a human donor in good health. Some clones in this sample may be carry-over from other donors' samples. The V gene is TRBV29-1, the J gene TRBJ2-7; without DNA, the TCRdb call of TRBD1 cannot be checked. The CDR3 loop reads CSVEDRDPNYEQYF.